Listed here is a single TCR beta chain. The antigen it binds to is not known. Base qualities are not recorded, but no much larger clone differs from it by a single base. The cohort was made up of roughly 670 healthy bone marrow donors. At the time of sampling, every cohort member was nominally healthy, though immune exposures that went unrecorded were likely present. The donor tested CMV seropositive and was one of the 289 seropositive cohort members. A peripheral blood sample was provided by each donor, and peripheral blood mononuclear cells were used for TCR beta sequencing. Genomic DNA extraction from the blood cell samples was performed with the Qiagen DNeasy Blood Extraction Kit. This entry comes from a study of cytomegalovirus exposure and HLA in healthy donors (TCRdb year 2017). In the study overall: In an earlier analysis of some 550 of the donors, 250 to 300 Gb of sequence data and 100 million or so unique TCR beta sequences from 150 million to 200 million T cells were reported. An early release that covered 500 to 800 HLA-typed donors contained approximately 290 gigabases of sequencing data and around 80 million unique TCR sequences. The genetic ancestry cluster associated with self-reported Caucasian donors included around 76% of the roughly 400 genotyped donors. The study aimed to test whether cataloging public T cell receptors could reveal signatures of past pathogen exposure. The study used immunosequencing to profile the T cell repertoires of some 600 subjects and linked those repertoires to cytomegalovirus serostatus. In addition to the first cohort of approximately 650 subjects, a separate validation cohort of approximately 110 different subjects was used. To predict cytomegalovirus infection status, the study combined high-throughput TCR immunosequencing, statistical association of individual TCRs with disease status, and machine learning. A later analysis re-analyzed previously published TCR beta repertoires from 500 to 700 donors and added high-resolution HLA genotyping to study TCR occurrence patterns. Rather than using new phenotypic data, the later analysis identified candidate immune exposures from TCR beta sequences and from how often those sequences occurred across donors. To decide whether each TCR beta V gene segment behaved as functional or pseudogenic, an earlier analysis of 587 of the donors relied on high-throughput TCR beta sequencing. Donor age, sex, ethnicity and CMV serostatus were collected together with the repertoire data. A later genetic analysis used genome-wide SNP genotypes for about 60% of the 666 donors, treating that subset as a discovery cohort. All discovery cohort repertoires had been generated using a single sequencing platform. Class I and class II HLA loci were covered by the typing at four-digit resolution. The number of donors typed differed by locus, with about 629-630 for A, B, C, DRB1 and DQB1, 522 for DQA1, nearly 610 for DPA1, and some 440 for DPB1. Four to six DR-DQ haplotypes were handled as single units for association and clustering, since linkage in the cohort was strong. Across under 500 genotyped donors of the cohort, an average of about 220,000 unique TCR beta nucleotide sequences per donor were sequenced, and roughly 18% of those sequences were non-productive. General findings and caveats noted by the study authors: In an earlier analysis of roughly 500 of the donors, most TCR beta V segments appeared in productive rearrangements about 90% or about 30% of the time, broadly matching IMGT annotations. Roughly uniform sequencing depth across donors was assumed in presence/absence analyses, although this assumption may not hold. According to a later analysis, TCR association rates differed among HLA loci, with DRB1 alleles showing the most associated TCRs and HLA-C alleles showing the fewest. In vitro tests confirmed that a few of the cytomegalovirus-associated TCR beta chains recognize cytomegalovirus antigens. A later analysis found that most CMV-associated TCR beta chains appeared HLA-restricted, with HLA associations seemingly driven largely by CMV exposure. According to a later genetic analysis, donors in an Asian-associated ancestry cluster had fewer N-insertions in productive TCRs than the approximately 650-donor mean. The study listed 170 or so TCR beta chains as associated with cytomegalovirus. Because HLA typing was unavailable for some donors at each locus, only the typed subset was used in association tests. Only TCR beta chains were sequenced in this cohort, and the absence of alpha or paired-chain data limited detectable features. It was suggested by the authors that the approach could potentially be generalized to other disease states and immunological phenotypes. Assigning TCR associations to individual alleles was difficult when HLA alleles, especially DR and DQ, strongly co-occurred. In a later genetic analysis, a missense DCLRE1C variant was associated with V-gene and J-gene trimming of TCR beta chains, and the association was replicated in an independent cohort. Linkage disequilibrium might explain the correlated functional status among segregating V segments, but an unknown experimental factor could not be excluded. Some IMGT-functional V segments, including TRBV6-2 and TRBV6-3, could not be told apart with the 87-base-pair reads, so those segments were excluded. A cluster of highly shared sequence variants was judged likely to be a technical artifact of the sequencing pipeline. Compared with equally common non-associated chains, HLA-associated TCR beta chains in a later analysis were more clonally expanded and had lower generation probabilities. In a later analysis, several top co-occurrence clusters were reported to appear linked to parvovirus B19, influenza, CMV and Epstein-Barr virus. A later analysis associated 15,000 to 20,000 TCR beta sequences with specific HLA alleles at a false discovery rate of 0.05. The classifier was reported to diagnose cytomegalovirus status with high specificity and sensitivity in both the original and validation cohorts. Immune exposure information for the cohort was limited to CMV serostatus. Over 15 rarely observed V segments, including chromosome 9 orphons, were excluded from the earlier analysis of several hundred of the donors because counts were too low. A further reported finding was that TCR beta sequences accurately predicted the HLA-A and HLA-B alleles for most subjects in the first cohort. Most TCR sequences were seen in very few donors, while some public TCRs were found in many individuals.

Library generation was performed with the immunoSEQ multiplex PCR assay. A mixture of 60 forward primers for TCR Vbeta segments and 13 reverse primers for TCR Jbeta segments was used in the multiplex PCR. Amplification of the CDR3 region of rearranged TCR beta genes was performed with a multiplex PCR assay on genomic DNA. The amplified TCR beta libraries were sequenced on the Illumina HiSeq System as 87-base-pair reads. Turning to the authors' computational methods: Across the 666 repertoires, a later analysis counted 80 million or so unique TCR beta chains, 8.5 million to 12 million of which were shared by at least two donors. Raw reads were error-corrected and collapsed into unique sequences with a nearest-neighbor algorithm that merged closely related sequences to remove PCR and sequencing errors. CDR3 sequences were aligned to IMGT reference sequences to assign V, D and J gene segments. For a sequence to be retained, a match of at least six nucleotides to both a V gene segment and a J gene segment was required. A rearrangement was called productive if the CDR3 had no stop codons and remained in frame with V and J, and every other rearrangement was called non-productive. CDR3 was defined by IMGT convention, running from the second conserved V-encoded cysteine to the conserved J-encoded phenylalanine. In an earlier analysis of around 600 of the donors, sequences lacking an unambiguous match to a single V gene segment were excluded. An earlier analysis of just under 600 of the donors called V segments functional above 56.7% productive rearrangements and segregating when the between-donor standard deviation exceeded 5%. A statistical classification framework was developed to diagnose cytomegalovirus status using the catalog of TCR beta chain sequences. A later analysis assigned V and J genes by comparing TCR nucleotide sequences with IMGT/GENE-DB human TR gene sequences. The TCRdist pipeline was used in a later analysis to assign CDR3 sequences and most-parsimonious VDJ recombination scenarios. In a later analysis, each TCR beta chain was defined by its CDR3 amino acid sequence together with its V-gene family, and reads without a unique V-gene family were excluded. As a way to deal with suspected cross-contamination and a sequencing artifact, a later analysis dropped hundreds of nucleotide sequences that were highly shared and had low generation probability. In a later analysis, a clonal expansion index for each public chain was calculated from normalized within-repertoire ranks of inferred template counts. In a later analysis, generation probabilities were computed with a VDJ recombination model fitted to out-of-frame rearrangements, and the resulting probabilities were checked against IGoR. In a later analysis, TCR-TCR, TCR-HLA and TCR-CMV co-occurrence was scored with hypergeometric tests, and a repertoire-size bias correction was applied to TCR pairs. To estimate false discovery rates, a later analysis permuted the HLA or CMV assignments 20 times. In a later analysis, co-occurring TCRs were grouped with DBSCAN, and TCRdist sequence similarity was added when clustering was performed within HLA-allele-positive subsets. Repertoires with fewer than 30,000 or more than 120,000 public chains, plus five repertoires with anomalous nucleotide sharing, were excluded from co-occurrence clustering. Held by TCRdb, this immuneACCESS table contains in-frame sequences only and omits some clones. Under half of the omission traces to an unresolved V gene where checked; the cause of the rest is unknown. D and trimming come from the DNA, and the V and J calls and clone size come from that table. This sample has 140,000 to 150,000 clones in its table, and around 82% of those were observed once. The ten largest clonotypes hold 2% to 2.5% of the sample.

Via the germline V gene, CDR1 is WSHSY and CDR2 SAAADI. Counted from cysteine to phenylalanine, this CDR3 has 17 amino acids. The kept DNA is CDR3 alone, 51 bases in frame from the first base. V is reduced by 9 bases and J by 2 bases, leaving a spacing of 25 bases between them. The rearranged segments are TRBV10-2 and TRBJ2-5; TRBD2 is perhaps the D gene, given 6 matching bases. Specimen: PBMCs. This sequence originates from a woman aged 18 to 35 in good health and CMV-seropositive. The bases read TGCGCCAGTAGCTGGAGGGTTTCGACAGTCATTCAAGAGACCCAGTACTTC. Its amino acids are CASSWRVSTVIQETQYF.